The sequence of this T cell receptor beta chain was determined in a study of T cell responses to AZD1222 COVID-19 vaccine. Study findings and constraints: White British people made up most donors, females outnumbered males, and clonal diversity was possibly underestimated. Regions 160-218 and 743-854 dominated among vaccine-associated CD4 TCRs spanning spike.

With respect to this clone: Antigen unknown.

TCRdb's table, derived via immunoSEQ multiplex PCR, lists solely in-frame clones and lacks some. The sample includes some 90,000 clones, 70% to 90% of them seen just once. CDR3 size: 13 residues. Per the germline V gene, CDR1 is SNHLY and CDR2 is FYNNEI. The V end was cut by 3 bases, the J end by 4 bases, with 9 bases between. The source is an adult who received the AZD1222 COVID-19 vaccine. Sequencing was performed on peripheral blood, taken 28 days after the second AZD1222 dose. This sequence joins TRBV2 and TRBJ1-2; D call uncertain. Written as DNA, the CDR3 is TGTGCCAGCAGTGATGGGGAGTTCTATGGCTACACCTTC. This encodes CASSDGEFYGYTF.